One and the same sample provided the 5 T cell receptor beta chains below, sequenced in a study of T cells in Graves' hyperthyroidism and ophthalmopathy. Amplified TCR beta CDR3 regions derived from RNA transcripts. In the first-round RT-PCR of the TCR CDR3, the HTBI primer set was used. TCRdb passed the multiplex PCR reads through MiXCR, listing each CDR3 protein once. Here the sample spans under 550,000 distinct CDR3 sequences, 20% being singletons. The sequenced sample consisted of blood. The receptors stem from a man in his forties or fifties with Graves' ophthalmopathy.

V is TRBV10-3 and J is TRBJ2-3; 9 nucleotides agree with TRBD2. Germline CDR1 ENHRY, CDR2 SYGVKD. J gave up 4 bases and V 10 bases, and 9 bases lay outside the gene matches. This CDR3 has 14 residues. The CDR3 DNA follows: TGTGCCACACATAGCGGGGGCACAGCAGATACGCAGTATTTT. It translates to CATHSGGTADTQYF.

This clonotype has only a few counts. The chain employs TRBV3-1 and TRBJ1-6; D is unclear. With 4 bases removed from V and 7 bases from J, the gap between germline ends came to 14 bases. Germline lookup yields CDR1 LGHDT and CDR2 YNNKEL (reference sequence). This CDR3 has 15 residues. CDR3 in amino acids: CASSLSGSPNSPLHF. For the CDR3, the DNA is TGTGCCAGCAGCCTTTCCGGGTCCCCAAATTCACCCCTCCACTTT.

This clonotype came up a few times. The DNA of the CDR3 is TGTGCCAGCAGTGCAGGGACAGGGGGCACCGGGGAGCTGTTTTTT. Amino acids: CASSAGTGGTGELFF. The V gene is TRBV12-3 or TRBV12-4, the J gene TRBJ2-2, with TRBD1 identical over 11 bases. With V trimmed by 5 bases and J by 4 bases, 3 bases remained unmatched. The CDR3 sequence is 15 residues long.

This clonotype was counted a few times. The chain has TRBV4-2 and TRBJ2-5; D may match TRBD1 or TRBD2 (6 bases each). Germline loops: CDR1 LGHNA, CDR2 YNFKEQ. The CDR3 totals 18 residues. The V gene lost 0 bases and the J gene lost 1 base, with 18 bases spanning the gap. In nucleotides, the CDR3 is TGTGCCAGCAGCCAAGACGGGGGCTCAGGACGCCTCCAAGAGACCCAGTACTTC. Its protein product is CASSQDGGSGRLQETQYF.

This clonotype was detected only a few times. This chain links TRBV6-1 with TRBJ2-2; no firm D call. Trimming removed 1 base at V and 6 bases at J, with 3 bases between. Germline CDR1 is MNHNS and CDR2 is SASEGT. The CDR3 length is 12 residues. The CDR3 DNA follows: TGTGCCAGCAGTGAAGTGGCCGGGGAGCTGTTTTTT. As protein: CASSEVAGELFF.